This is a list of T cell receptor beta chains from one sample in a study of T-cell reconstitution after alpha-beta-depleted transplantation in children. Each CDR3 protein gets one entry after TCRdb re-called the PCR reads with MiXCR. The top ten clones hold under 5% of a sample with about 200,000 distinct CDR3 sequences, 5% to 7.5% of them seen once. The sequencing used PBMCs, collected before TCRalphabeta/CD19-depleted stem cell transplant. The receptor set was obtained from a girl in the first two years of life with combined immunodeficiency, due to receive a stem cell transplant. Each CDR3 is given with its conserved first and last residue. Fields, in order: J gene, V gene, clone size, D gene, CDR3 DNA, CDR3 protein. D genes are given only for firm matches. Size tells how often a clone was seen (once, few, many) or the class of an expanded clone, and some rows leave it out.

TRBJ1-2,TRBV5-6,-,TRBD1,TGTGCCAGCACCCAGACAGGGGATGATGGCTACACCTTC,CASTQTGDDGYTF
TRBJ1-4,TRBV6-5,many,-,TGTGCCAGCAGTTACGGGCACGGACGGACTAATGAAAAACTGTTTTTT,CASSYGHGRTNEKLFF
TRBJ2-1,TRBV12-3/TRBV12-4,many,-,TGTGCCAGCAGTTTGCCAGTCAATGAGCAGTTCTTC,CASSLPVNEQFF
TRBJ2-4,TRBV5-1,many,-,TGCGCCAGCAGCCCCCTATGGAGCCCAGTTCTAGCCAAAAACATTCAGTACTTC,CASSPLWSPVLAKNIQYF
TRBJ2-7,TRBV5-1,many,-,TGCGCCAGCAGCCGTAACAGGGAGATCTACGAGCAGTACTTC,CASSRNREIYEQYF
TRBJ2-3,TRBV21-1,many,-,TGTGCCAGCAGCAAAGAAGACAGCACAGATACGCAGTATTTT,CASSKEDSTDTQYF
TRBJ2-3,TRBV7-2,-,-,TGTGCCAGCAGCTTCGTCCCCACCACAGATACGCAGTATTTT,CASSFVPTTDTQYF
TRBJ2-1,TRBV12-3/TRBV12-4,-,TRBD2,TGTGCCAGCATTTTAGTAGCGGGGGGAACCCTCGATTACAATGAGCAGTTCTTC,CASILVAGGTLDYNEQFF
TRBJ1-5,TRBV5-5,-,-,TGTGCCAGCAGCTTGGGGCAGAGGAGCAATCAGCCCCAGCATTTT,CASSLGQRSNQPQHF
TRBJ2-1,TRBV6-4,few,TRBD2,TGTGCCAGCAGTGTTAGCGGGGGGATGTATGAGCAGTTCTTC,CASSVSGGMYEQFF
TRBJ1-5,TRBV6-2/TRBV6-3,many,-,TGTGCCAGCAATGGCTCAAATCAGCCCCAGCATTTT,CASNGSNQPQHF
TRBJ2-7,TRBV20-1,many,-,TGCAGCGCGCGCGGGGCCTCCTACGAGCAGTACTTC,CSARGASYEQYF
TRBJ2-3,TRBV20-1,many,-,TGCAGTGCTAAGGCGGGCACAGATACGCAGTATTTT,CSAKAGTDTQYF
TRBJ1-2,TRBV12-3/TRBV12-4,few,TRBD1,TGTGCCAGCACTCCGACAGGGAACTATGGCTACACCTTC,CASTPTGNYGYTF
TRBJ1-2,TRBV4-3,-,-,TGCGCCAGCAGCCAATCGATGAGGGGTCCCTATGGCTACACCTTC,CASSQSMRGPYGYTF
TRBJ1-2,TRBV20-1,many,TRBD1,TGCAGTGCTGTGACAGGGGGCGCGTTTGGCTACACCTTC,CSAVTGGAFGYTF
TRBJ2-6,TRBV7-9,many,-,TGTGCCAGCATCACAGGGTCCCCCTCTGGGGCCAACGTCCTGACTTTC,CASITGSPSGANVLTF
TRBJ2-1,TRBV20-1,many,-,TGCAGTGCGCTTAATACAGGGCTTGGCTACAATGAGCAGTTCTTC,CSALNTGLGYNEQFF
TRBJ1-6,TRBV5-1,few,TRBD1,TGCGCCAGCAGCTTTGGGATGACAGGGGGAAGGTCACCCCTCCACTTT,CASSFGMTGGRSPLHF
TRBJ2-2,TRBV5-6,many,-,TGTGCCAGCAGCTATACCGGGACTCAAACCGGGGAGCTGTTTTTT,CASSYTGTQTGELFF
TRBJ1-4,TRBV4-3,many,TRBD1,TGCGCCAGCAGCCAAAACAGGGGATATGAAAAACTGTTTTTT,CASSQNRGYEKLFF
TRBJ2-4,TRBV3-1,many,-,TGTGCCAGCAGTTTGACCGGGGCCAAAAACATTCAGTACTTC,CASSLTGAKNIQYF
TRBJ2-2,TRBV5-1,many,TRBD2,TGCGCCAGCAGACTACTAGCGGGAGATTGGACCGGGGAGCTGTTTTTT,CASRLLAGDWTGELFF
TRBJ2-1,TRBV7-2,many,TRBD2,TGTGCCAGCAGCCACAAGGGACTAGCCAACTTCAATGAGCAGTTCTTC,CASSHKGLANFNEQFF
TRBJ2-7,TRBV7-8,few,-,TGTGCCAGCAGCTTAGAAGGAACTGGGCAGGGCTACGAGCAGTACTTC,CASSLEGTGQGYEQYF
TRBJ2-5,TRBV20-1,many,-,TGCAGTGCTAGAATTTCGAGGGAGACCCAGTACTTC,CSARISRETQYF
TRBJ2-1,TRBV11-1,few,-,TGTGCCAGCAGGGCAAGAGGGGGGGAGGAGGGAACCAGCTCCTACAATGAGCAGTTCTTC,CASRARGGEEGTSSYNEQFF
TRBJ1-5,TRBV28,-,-,TGTGCCAGCAATGTGAGAAGGGGAAGGCCCCAGCATTTT,CASNVRRGRPQHF
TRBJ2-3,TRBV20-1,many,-,TGCAGTGCTACGGGACGGAGCACAGATACGCAGTATTTT,CSATGRSTDTQYF
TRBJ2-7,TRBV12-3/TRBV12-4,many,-,TGTGCCAGCAGTTTTCTCGGAGCGAACTACGAGCAGTACTTC,CASSFLGANYEQYF
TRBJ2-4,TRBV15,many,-,TGTGCCACCAGCCATTCCCTTGGCGGGCTAAACATTCAGTACTTC,CATSHSLGGLNIQYF
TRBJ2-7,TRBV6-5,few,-,TGTGCCAGCAGTTACTCGACGCCAACCTACGAGCAGTACTTC,CASSYSTPTYEQYF
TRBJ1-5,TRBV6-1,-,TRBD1,TGTGCCAGCGAGGGACAGGATAGCAATCAGCCCCAGCATTTT,CASEGQDSNQPQHF
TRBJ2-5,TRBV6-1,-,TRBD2,TGTGCCAGCAGTGAAGCGCCTACTCGCGGGGGGACCCAGTACTTC,CASSEAPTRGGTQYF
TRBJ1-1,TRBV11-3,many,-,TGTGCCAGCAGCCCAAGACAGGATAGCAGGGCTTTCTTT,CASSPRQDSRAFF
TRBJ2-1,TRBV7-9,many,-,TGTGCCAGCAGCTGGGATTTCGATGAGCAGTTCTTC,CASSWDFDEQFF
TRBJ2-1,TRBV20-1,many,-,TGCAGTGCTCCTACAGAGGGGCCCTACTCCTACAATGAGCAGTTCTTC,CSAPTEGPYSYNEQFF
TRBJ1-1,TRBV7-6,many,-,TGTGCCAGCAGCCCAAGGGGATGGAGTGAAGCTTTCTTT,CASSPRGWSEAFF